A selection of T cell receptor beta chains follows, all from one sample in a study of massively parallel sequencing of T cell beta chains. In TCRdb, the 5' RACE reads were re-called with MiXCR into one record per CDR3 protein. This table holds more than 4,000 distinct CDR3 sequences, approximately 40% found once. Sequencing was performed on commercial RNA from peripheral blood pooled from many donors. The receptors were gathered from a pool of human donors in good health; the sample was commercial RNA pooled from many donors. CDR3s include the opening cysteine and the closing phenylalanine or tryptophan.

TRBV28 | CASSYRDTDEQFF
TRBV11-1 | CASSLAGRDRFHF
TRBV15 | CATSKGQGEEKLFF
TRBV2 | CASSEAQGLAYEQYF
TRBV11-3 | CASSLVGGGGGPQHF
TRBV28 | CASSLGAGELFF
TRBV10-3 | CAISFGGEQFF
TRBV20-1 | CSARDPRAGDEKLFF
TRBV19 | CASTSGQPWGYTF
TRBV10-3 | CAISWDYSYTF
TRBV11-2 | CASSLQGYEQYF
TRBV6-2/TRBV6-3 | CASRNPPGETQYF
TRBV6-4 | CASSLTGERPLHF
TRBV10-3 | CAISEGTGTNTEAFF
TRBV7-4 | CASSLVVGAVDSPLHF
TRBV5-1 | CASSRDRRFDGYTF
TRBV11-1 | CASSLTGELFF
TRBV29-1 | CSGGTGTYEQYF
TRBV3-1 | CASSSSNNEQFF
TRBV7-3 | CASSLSFLDGNTQYF
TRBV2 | CASSAIGASTDTQYF
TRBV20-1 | CNQGGGGYTF
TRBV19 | CASSLGGQETQYF
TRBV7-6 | CASSLGDRGNEQFF
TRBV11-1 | CASSLALVNEQYF
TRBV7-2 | CASSASNTGELFF
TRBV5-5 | CASRVTWTAQETQYF
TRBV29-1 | CSVEGQGAGEQYF
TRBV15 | CATSSIAGETQYF
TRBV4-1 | CASSLKRNTEAFF
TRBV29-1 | CSVDTGVDGYTF